This TCR beta chain was sequenced for a study of blood T cells in healthy people across ages. The CDR3 extends over 12 amino acids. Germline CDR1 is LGHDT and CDR2 is YNNKEL (reference sequence). On this clonotype: This sequence may be a read error, since a much larger clone differs from it by one base.

Individuals who donated were healthy Caucasians from Russia aged roughly 6 to 100. Then a second PCR, running roughly 7 to 11 cycles, was carried out with a sample-barcoded 5' primer and a J-beta primer mix. Per-sample output comprised a minimum of 2.5 million paired-end reads containing CDR3. Using its own MiXCR run on the 5' RACE reads, TCRdb lists one record per CDR3 protein. The sample shows roughly 800,000 distinct CDR3 sequences, under 30% of them seen only once. These data also formed part of another study, on T cells of mothers and their children. From that study: Each mother yielded more than 8 million TCR beta CDR3 reads. Each child yielded some 3 million reads.

The J gene is TRBJ1-1, the V gene TRBV3-1, with D unclear. The specimen sequenced was blood. The TCR originated in a boy aged 10-17 years in good health. The chain's CDR3 is CARSQSSTEAFF. The DNA of the CDR3 is TGTGCCAGAAGCCAAAGCAGCACTGAAGCTTTCTTT.